This TCR beta chain was found in a study of blood T cell repertoires in COVID-19. As for the study in general: The United States, Italy and Spain supplied acute and convalescent COVID-19 samples.

The CDR3 covers 14 residues. V dropped 6 bases and J dropped 6 bases, with 16 bases sitting between them. The germline V gene encodes CDR1 MDHEN and CDR2 SYDVKM. How the authors handled the data: Counts of nucleated cells, estimated from reference gene primer amplification, were obtained. Method: immunoSEQ multiplex PCR; TCRdb's copy keeps in-frame clones and lacks some. That table supplies the V and J calls and clone size; D and trimming were determined from the DNA. Among 90,000 or so clones listed, roughly 72% were seen once. The sequence was collected from a woman aged 60 to 75 in a cohort sampled during active or convalescent COVID-19. Sequenced: peripheral blood. The chain recombines TRBV28 with TRBJ2-3; a weak D match, TRBD2 (5 bases). CDR3 residues: CASSPETMGDTQYF. In nucleotides, the CDR3 is TGTGCCAGCAGCCCCGAGACTATGGGGGATACGCAGTATTTT.